Given below is one TCR beta chain in context. The data were taken from a study of blood T cell repertoires in COVID-19. As for the study in general: Whether acute or convalescent, the COVID-19 samples came from the United States, Italy and Spain. Sources were T cells, B-cell-depleted T cells, or PBMCs; the material itself was cDNA or gDNA.

Germline CDR1 is LGHNA and CDR2 is YSLEER. V lost 1 base and J lost 7; bases outside the gene matches: 10. The CDR3 is made up of 17 amino acids. Per the original methods: Estimated nucleated cell counts came from reference gene primer amplification. Measured with immunoSEQ multiplex PCR; TCRdb has only the in-frame clones, and not every one. V and J calls and clone size are given by that table; D and trimming were obtained from the DNA. The sample consists of 200,000 to 300,000 clones, roughly 77% of them appearing once. The rearrangement uses TRBV4-3 and TRBJ1-6; 7 bases agree with TRBD1. The receptor was isolated from a woman of 80 years or more with acute or convalescent COVID-19. The specimen sequenced was peripheral blood. CDR3 in amino acids: CASSQVPGTEVNSPLHF. CDR3 coding DNA: TGCGCCAGCAGCCAAGTCCCCGGGACAGAAGTCAATTCACCCCTCCACTTT.